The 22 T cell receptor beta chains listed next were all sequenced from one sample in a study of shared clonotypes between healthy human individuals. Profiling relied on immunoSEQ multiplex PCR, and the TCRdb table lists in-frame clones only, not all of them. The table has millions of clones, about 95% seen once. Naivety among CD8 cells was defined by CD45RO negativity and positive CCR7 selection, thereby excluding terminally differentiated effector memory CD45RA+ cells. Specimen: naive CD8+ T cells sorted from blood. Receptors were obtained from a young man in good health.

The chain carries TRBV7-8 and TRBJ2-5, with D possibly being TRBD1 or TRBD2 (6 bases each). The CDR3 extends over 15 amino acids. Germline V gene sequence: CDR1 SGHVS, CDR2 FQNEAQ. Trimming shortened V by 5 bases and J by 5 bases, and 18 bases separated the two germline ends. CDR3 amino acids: CASSEYLEGHETQYF. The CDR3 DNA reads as TGTGCCAGCAGCGAATATCTGGAGGGACATGAGACCCAGTACTTC.

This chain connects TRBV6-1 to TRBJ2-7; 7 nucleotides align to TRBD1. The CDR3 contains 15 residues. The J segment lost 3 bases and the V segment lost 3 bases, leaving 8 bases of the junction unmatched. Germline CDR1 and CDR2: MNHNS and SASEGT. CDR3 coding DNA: TGTGCCAGCAGTGACGCCTGGGACAGCCACTACGAGCAGTACTTC. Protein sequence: CASSDAWDSHYEQYF.

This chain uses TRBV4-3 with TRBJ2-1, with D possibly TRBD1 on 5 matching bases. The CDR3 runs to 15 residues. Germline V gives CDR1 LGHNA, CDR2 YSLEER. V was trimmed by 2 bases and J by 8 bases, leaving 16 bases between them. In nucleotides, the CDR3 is TGCGCCAGCAGCCAAATTGTAAGGGGTGAGGATGAGCAGTTCTTC. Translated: CASSQIVRGEDEQFF.

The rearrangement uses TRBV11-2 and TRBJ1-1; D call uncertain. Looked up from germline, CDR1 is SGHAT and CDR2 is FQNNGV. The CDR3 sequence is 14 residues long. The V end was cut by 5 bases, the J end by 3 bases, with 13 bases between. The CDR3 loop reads CASSALRWDTEAFF. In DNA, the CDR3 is TGTGCCAGCAGCGCACTAAGGTGGGACACTGAAGCTTTCTTT.

The CDR3 nucleotides read TGCGCCAGCAGCCTTCGGCTACAAGAGACCCAGTACTTC. It translates to CASSLRLQETQYF. The chain combines TRBV4-1 with TRBJ2-5; D is undetermined. This CDR3 region has 13 residues. Trimming cost V 4 bases and J 2 bases, with 8 bases left between them. Germline CDR1 is MGHRA and CDR2 is YSYEKL.

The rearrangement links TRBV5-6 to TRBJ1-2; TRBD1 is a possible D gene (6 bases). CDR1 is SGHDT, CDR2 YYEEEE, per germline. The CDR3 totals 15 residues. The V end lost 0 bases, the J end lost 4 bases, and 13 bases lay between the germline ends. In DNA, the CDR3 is TGTGCCAGCAGCTTGGCCGAACAGGGCGGCTATGGCTACACCTTC. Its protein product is CASSLAEQGGYGYTF.

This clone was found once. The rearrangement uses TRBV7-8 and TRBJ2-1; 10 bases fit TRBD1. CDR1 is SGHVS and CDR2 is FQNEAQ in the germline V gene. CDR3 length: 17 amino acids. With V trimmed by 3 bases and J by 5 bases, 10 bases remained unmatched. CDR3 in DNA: TGTGCCAGCAGCTTCCCCTTTGACAGGGGGCATGACAATGAGCAGTTCTTC. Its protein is CASSFPFDRGHDNEQFF.

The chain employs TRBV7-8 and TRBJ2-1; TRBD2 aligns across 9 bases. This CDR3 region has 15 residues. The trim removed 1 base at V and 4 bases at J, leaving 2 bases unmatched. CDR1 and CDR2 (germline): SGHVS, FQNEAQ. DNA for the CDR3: TGTGCCAGCAGCTTAGGGCGGGAGGGGTACAATGAGCAGTTCTTC. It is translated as CASSLGREGYNEQFF. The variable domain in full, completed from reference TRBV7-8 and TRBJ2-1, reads GAGVSQSPRYKVAKRGQDVALRCDPISGHVSLFWYQQALGQGPEFLTYFQNEAQLDKSGLPSDRFFAERPEGSVSTLKIQRTQQEDSAVYLCASSLGREGYNEQFFGPGTRLTVL.

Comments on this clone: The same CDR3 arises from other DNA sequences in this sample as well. The CDR3 loop is CASSYSLYNEQFF. The DNA of the CDR3 is TGTGCCAGCAGTTACTCTCTCTACAATGAGCAGTTCTTC. The chain couples TRBV6-5 to TRBJ2-1, with no clear D. This CDR3 has 13 amino acids. Deletions cut 0 bases from V and 3 bases from J, with 3 bases between. CDR1 and CDR2 from the germline V gene are MNHEY and SVGAGI.

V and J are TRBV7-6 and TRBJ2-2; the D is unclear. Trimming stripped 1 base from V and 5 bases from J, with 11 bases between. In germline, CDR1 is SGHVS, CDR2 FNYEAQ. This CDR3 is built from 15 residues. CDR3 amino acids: CASSLEVWQTGELFF. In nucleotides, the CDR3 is TGTGCCAGCAGCTTAGAGGTTTGGCAGACCGGGGAGCTGTTTTTT.

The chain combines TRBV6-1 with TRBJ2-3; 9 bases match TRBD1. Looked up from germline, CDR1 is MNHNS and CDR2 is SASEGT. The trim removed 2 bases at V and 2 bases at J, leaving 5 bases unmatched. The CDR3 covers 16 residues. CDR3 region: CASSELTGGYTDTQYF. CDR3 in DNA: TGTGCCAGCAGTGAATTGACAGGGGGGTACACAGATACGCAGTATTTT.

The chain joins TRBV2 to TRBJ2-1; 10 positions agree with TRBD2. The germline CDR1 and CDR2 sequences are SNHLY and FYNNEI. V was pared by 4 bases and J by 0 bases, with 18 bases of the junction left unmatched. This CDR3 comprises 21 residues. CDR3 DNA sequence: TGTGCCAGCAGTGTGGTTGGCGGTCGGGCTAGCGGGGGTAGCTCCTACAATGAGCAGTTCTTC. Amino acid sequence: CASSVVGGRASGGSSYNEQFF. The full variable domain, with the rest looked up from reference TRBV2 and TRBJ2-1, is EPEVTQTPSHQVTQMGQEVILRCVPISNHLYFYWYRQILGQKVEFLVSFYNNEISEKSEIFDDQFSVERPDGSNFTLKIRSTKLEDSAMYFCASSVVGGRASGGSSYNEQFFGPGTRLTVL.

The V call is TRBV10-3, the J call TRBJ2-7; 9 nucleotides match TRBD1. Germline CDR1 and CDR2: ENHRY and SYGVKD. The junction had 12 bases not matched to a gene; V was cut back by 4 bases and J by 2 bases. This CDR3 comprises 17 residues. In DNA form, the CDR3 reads TGTGCCATCAGTGGGCTAAAGGGGGGACAGGGAGCCTACGAGCAGTACTTC. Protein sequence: CAISGLKGGQGAYEQYF.

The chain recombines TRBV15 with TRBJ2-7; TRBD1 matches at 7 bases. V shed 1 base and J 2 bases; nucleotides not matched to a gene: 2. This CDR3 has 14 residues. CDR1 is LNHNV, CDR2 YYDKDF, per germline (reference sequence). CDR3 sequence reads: CATSRVDRTYEQYF. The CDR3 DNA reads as TGTGCCACCAGCAGAGTGGACAGGACCTACGAGCAGTACTTC.

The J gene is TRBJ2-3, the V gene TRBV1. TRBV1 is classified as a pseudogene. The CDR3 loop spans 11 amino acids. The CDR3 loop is CTSSQTDTQYF. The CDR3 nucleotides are TGCACCAGCAGCCAGACAGATACGCAGTATTTT.

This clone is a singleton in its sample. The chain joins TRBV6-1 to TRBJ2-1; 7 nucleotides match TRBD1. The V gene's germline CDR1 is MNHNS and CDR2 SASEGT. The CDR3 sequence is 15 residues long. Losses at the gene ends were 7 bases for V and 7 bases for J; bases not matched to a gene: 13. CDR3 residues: CASKTAGTAANEQFF. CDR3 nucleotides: TGTGCCAGCAAAACAGCCGGGACAGCGGCAAATGAGCAGTTCTTC.

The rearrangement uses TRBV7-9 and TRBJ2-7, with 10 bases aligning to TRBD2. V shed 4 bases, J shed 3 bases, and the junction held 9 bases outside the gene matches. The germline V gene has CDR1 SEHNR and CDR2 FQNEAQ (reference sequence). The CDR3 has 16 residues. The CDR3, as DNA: TGTGCCAGCAGCTCCTCCGGGACTAGCGCACGCTACGAGCAGTACTTC. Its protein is CASSSSGTSARYEQYF.

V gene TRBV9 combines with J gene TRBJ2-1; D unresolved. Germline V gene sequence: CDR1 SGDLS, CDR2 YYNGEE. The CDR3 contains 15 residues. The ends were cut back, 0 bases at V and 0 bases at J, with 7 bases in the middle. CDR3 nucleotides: TGTGCCAGCAGCGTAGCCTCCGCCTCCTACAATGAGCAGTTCTTC. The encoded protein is CASSVASASYNEQFF.

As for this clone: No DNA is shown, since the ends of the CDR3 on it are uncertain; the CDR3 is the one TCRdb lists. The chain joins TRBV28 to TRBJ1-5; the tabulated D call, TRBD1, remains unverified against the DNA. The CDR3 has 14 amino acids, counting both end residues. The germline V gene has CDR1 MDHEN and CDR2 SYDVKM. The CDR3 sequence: CASRFGQGSKRMYF.

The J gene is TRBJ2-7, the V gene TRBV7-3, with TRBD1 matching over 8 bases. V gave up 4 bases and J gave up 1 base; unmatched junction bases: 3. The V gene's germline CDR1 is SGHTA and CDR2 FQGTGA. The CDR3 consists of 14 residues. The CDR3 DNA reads TGTGCCAGCAGCTCGGACAGGGCTTCCTACGAGCAGTACTTC. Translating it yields CASSSDRASYEQYF.

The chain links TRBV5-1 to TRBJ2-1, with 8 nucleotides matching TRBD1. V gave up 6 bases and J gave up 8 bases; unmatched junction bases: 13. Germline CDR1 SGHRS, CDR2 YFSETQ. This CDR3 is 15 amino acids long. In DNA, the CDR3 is TGCGCCAGCACCCCTTGGGGACAGGCCCTCGATGAGCAGTTCTTC. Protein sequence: CASTPWGQALDEQFF.

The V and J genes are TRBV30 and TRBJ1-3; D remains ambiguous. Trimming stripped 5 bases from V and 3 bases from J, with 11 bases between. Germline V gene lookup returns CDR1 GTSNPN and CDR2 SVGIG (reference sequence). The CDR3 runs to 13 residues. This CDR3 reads CAWLDLNGNTIYF. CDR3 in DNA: TGTGCCTGGTTGGACTTAAATGGAAACACCATATATTTT.